A selection of T cell receptor beta chains follows, all from one sample in a study of cytotoxic CD8 clonotypes in ibrutinib-treated CLL. Sequencing was performed with immunoSEQ multiplex PCR; in TCRdb, only in-frame clones are kept and a portion is missing. There are 35,000 to 40,000 clones in the sample; around 70% occur only once, and over 9.5% lies in the top ten. Specimen: PBMCs, collected at disease progression, from a patient treated with ibrutinib. All receptors derive from a human donor with chronic lymphocytic leukemia. Both conserved end residues are part of each CDR3. A D gene is named only where the DNA matches it firmly. Where a row states a size, it is once, few, many or the class of an expanded clone; other rows omit it.

>-|TRBD2|TRBV27|TRBJ2-1
TGTGCCAGCAGCCCCGGGACTAGCGGAAGTAATGAGCAGTTCTTC
CASSPGTSGSNEQFF
>few|TRBD2|TRBV6-5|TRBJ2-3
TGTGCCAGCAACTCCGGGGGGGCCGTCACAGATACGCAGTATTTT
CASNSGGAVTDTQYF
>-|-|TRBV7-3|TRBJ1-2
TGTGCCAGCAGCCTTGGAACCTACGCCGGGGACTATGGCTACACCTTC
CASSLGTYAGDYGYTF
>-|-|TRBV7-9|TRBJ2-7
TGTGCCAGCAGCCCTCCCGGCGGCACCTACGAGCAGTACTTC
CASSPPGGTYEQYF
>-|TRBD1|TRBV10-3|TRBJ2-7
TGTGCCATCAGTGAGTCGACCTACGGACAGGGGGACTCCTACGAGCAGTACTTC
CAISESTYGQGDSYEQYF
>-|-|TRBV30|TRBJ2-1
TGTGCCTGGAGTATAGACAATGAGCAGTTCTTC
CAWSIDNEQFF
>-|-|TRBV9|TRBJ1-2
TGTGCCAGCAGCGTAGGACTAAGGGGGGACCTTTATGGCTACACCTTC
CASSVGLRGDLYGYTF
>-|TRBD1|TRBV7-2|TRBJ2-7
TGTGCCAGCAGCACAAACAGGGGGTACGAGCAGTACTTC
CASSTNRGYEQYF
>-|-|TRBV6-1|TRBJ2-1
TGTGCCAGCAGTGAAAATGTAGCTGAGCAGTTCTTC
CASSENVAEQFF
>-|-|TRBV5-1|TRBJ2-5
TGCGCCAGCAGCACGGGACATGTGAAGGAGACCCAGTACTTC
CASSTGHVKETQYF
>-|TRBD1|TRBV11-2|TRBJ2-5
TGTGCCAGCAGGAGGACATTAGGGGGCACGGAGACCCAGTACTTC
CASRRTLGGTETQYF
>-|-|TRBV15|TRBJ1-4
TGTGCCACCAGTACAGGGCTTAATGAAAAACTGTTTTTT
CATSTGLNEKLFF
>-|TRBD1|TRBV5-1|TRBJ1-2
TGCGCCAGCAGCTATACACAGGGGGCGAACGGCTACACCTTC
CASSYTQGANGYTF
>few|-|TRBV6-1|TRBJ1-2
TGTGCCAGCACTGTGACAGAGTATGGCTACACCTTC
CASTVTEYGYTF
>-|TRBD2|TRBV6-1|TRBJ2-3
TGTGCCGGCGGACTAGCGGGAGGAGATACGCAGTATTTT
CAGGLAGGDTQYF
>many|TRBD1|TRBV6-1|TRBJ2-1
TGTGCCAGCAGTGAGGTGTCAGGGGGCTACAATGAGCAGTTCTTC
CASSEVSGGYNEQFF
>-|-|TRBV7-2|TRBJ1-4
TGTGCCAGCAGCCCCCAGGGAACGACCCCTGAAAAACTGTTTTTT
CASSPQGTTPEKLFF
>-|TRBD1|TRBV9|TRBJ1-6
TGTGCCAGCAGCGTCTCACCCGACAGGGGGGATTCACCCCTCCACTTT
CASSVSPDRGDSPLHF
>-|-|TRBV18|TRBJ1-1
TGTGCCAGCTCACCACTTTCCCAAGGGACTGAAGCTTTCTTT
CASSPLSQGTEAFF